These 25 T cell receptor beta chains were sequenced from one sample in a study of cytomegalovirus exposure and HLA in healthy donors. PCR involved 60 Vbeta and 13 Jbeta primers. Sequenced by immunoSEQ multiplex PCR; TCRdb stores in-frame clones only, minus some. The sample carries 95,000 to 150,000 clones, roughly four fifths recorded once. The material sequenced was PBMCs. These receptor sequences come from a woman aged 40 to 49 in good health and CMV-seronegative.

The CDR3 sequence is CASSPRQVFSNGVFISNQPQHF. The CDR3 DNA sequence: TGTGCCAGCAGTCCGCGACAGGTTTTTTCGAACGGTGTATTTATTAGCAATCAGCCCCAGCATTTT. V gene TRBV27 combines with J gene TRBJ1-5; weak D call: TRBD1 (6 bases). Germline V gene sequence: CDR1 MNHEY, CDR2 SMNVEV (reference sequence). The CDR3 loop spans 22 amino acids. The germline V and J ends were trimmed by 5 bases and 0 bases, with 32 bases remaining between them.

The chain links TRBV4-2 to TRBJ2-1, with a possible D match to TRBD2 (7 bases). Germline values: CDR1 LGHNA, CDR2 YNFKEQ. V lost 0 bases and J lost 7, with 22 bases in between. The CDR3 sequence is 18 residues long. The CDR3 bases are TGTGCCAGCAGCCAAGATCTGGCGGGAGAGGGCAGGGGAAATGAGCAGTTCTTC. Residues: CASSQDLAGEGRGNEQFF.

The chain links TRBV6-6 to TRBJ2-7, with 7 bases that match TRBD2. CDR1 and CDR2 (germline): MNHNY, SVGAGI (reference sequence). This CDR3 region has 13 residues. Losses at the gene ends were 7 bases for V and 5 bases for J; bases not matched to a gene: 8. DNA for the CDR3: TGTGCCAGCAAGGGCGGCAGCGGGAACGAGCAGTACTTC. Protein product: CASKGGSGNEQYF.

With regard to this clone: A junction end diverges from the germline sequence, so it may reflect a read error. The chain recombines TRBV4-2 with TRBJ2-3; 7 bases are shared with TRBD2. The germline V gene has CDR1 LGHNA and CDR2 YNFKEQ. CDR3 size: 15 residues. CDR3 residues: CASSQVVAGTDAQYF. CDR3 bases: TGTGCCAGCAGCCAAGTCGTAGCGGGTACAGATGCGCAGTATTTT.

The chain has TRBV5-1 and TRBJ2-1; D is undetermined. Germline lookup yields CDR1 SGHRS and CDR2 YFSETQ. This CDR3 comprises 12 residues. V gave up 5 bases and J gave up 5 bases, with 8 bases separating them. CDR3 protein: CASSRRNNEQFF. The CDR3 DNA sequence: TGCGCCAGCAGTAGGAGAAACAATGAGCAGTTCTTC.

This clone was detected a few times. Given a far larger clone just one base away, this is likely a sequencing read error. The chain uses TRBV7-9 and TRBJ2-4, with D perhaps matching TRBD1 (5 bases). The germline CDR1 and CDR2 sequences are SEHNR and FQNEAQ (reference sequence). The CDR3 loop spans 16 amino acids. In nucleotides, the CDR3 is TGTTCCAGCAGCCAAGATCAGGGCGGTTGGGGAAACATTCAGTACTTC. Amino acids: CSSSQDQGGWGNIQYF.

This chain joins TRBV5-1 and TRBJ1-1; D gene ambiguous. The CDR3 spans 12 residues. The germline gives CDR1 SGHRS, CDR2 YFSETQ. Between the trimmed V and J ends, which lost 3 bases and 7 bases, there was a span of 10 bases. The CDR3 nucleotides read TGCGCCAGCAGCTCGCAGTCCCTTGAAGCTTTCTTT. It encodes CASSSQSLEAFF.

The J gene is TRBJ2-2, the V gene TRBV9; D is unresolved. Germline CDR1 and CDR2: SGDLS and YYNGEE. Trimming took 0 bases from V and 7 from J, leaving 10 bases between them. The CDR3 spans 14 residues. The CDR3 sequence: CASSVVTTGGELFF. The DNA for the CDR3 is TGTGCCAGCAGCGTAGTAACCACGGGCGGGGAGCTGTTTTTT.

This clone appeared a single time. The chain links TRBV4-2 to TRBJ1-4; D unclear. Germline V gives CDR1 LGHNA, CDR2 YNFKEQ. V was clipped by 1 base and J by 6 bases, with 12 bases between them. The CDR3 totals 15 residues. CDR3 DNA sequence: TGTGCCAGCAGCCAAGGGGGAGGGTCGGATGAAAAACTGTTTTTT. Its translation is CASSQGGGSDEKLFF.

This clone was observed once. The CDR3 region has the DNA TGCGCCAGCAGCCAAGAGGGGACTTCGGGGCGAGCTTTCTTT. Its translation is CASSQEGTSGRAFF. V is TRBV4-3 and J is TRBJ1-1, with D maybe TRBD1 (5 bases). The length of the CDR3 is 14 residues. Trimming shortened V by 0 bases and J by 10 bases, and 15 bases separated the two germline ends. CDR1 LGHNA and CDR2 YSLEER come from the germline V gene.

V gene TRBV28 combines with J gene TRBJ2-7, with TRBD2 matching 7 bases. V trimming: 3 bases; J trimming: 3 bases; junction bases outside the gene matches: 8. Germline CDR1 reads MDHEN; CDR2 reads SYDVKM. The CDR3 covers 15 residues. CDR3 bases: TGTGCCAGCAGTTTGTTTGTCGCGGGAGACTACGAGCAGTACTTC. Translation gives CASSLFVAGDYEQYF.

The chain joins TRBV28 to TRBJ2-5; D not certain. The V and J ends lost 3 bases and 5 bases respectively, with 10 bases between them. The CDR3 has 13 residues. CDR1 MDHEN and CDR2 SYDVKM come from the germline V gene. CDR3 DNA: TGTGCCAGCAGTTTGTACAGTGCGGAGACCCAGTACTTC. As protein: CASSLYSAETQYF.

This rearrangement joins TRBV19 to TRBJ2-5, with a tentative D call TRBD1 (6 bases). Near its end, the DNA agrees better with TRBJ2-7, so the J call may be wrong. The CDR3 is 13 amino acids. Germline CDR1 and CDR2: LNHDA and SQIVND (reference sequence). This CDR3 is CASTRDILYEQYF. Written as DNA, the CDR3 is TGTGCCAGTACACGGGACATCTTATACGAGCAGTACTTC.

V and J are TRBV6-5 and TRBJ2-3; D not resolved. Per the germline V gene, CDR1 is MNHEY and CDR2 is SVGAGI. The CDR3 has 13 residues. V lost 8 bases and J lost 2, with 11 bases in between. This CDR3 reads CASSPYPTDTQYF. The CDR3 DNA sequence: TGTGCCAGCTCCCCCTACCCCACAGATACGCAGTATTTT.

The gene calls are TRBV19 and TRBJ1-4, with 7 positions matching TRBD1. The length of the CDR3 is 16 residues. V lost 7 bases to trimming and J lost 0 bases; unmatched junction nucleotides: 8. CDR1 and CDR2 from the germline V gene are LNHDA and SQIVND (reference sequence). The CDR3: CASISHGTATNEKLFF. The CDR3 region has the DNA TGTGCCAGTATATCCCACGGGACAGCAACTAATGAAAAACTGTTTTTT. Full variable domain (missing parts from reference TRBV19 and TRBJ1-4): DGGITQSPKYLFRKEGQNVTLSCEQNLNHDAMYWYRQDPGQGLRLIYYSQIVNDFQKGDIAEGYSVSREKKESFPLTVTSAQKNPTAFYLCASISHGTATNEKLFFGSGTQLSVL.

This sequence joins TRBV28 and TRBJ2-7, with TRBD2 matching over 8 bases. J was trimmed by 1 base and V by 7 bases; bases with no gene match: 6. The V gene's germline CDR1 is MDHEN and CDR2 SYDVKM. The CDR3 covers 14 residues. CDR3 sequence: CASTPLAGSYEQYF. CDR3 bases: TGTGCCAGCACCCCCTTAGCGGGGTCCTACGAGCAGTACTTC.

This clone has just one count. The chain recombines TRBV6-1 with TRBJ1-2, with 7 bases fitting TRBD1. This CDR3 is 15 amino acids long. Germline V gene lookup returns CDR1 MNHNS and CDR2 SASEGT. J was trimmed by 4 bases and V by 6 bases; bases with no gene match: 11. CDR3 nucleotides: TGTGCCAGCAGGAGACAGGGCCCATCGAGCTATGGCTACACCTTC. Its protein product is CASRRQGPSSYGYTF.

This rearrangement joins TRBV2 to TRBJ1-2; possibly TRBD1 for D (6 bases). Germline CDR1 is SNHLY and CDR2 is FYNNEI. Trimming cost V 7 bases and J 4 bases, with 13 bases left between them. CDR3 length: 13 residues. As DNA, the CDR3 is TGTGCCAGCACTTCGGACAGCCCCTATGGCTACACCTTC. Translation gives CASTSDSPYGYTF.

This CDR3 is CASSWGGGAYNEQFF. The CDR3 region has the DNA TGTGCCAGCAGCTGGGGGGGAGGGGCCTACAATGAGCAGTTCTTC. V usage is TRBV9 and J usage is TRBJ2-1; the match to TRBD2 covers 7 bases. CDR1 and CDR2 from the germline V gene are SGDLS and YYNGEE. V shed 4 bases and J 2 bases; nucleotides not matched to a gene: 6. This CDR3 has 15 residues.

The rearrangement joins TRBV29-1 to TRBJ2-7, with 7 bases matching TRBD1. CDR1 is SQVTM, CDR2 ANQGSEA, per germline. The CDR3 sequence is 13 residues long. Trimming at V came to 4 bases and at J to 3 bases, leaving 6 bases not matched to a gene. CDR3 DNA: TGCAGCGTTGGCCGGGACAGCTTCTACGAGCAGTACTTC. Translation: CSVGRDSFYEQYF.

J is TRBJ2-3 and V is TRBV10-1; 12 positions agree with TRBD2. CDR1 WNHNN and CDR2 SYGVQD come from the germline V gene (reference sequence). CDR3 length: 17 residues. The V gene end was trimmed by 2 bases and the J gene end by 0 bases; junction bases not matched to a gene: 3. The CDR3 DNA reads as TGCGCCAGCAGTGAGAGGACTAGCGGGACCAGCACAGATACGCAGTATTTT. Its translation: CASSERTSGTSTDTQYF.

This chain uses TRBV6-6 with TRBJ2-1; 9 nucleotides match TRBD2. Trimming cost V 6 bases and J 5 bases; bases outside gene matches: 5. CDR1 MNHNY and CDR2 SVGAGI come from the germline V gene (reference sequence). This CDR3 comprises 14 residues. The CDR3 sequence is CASRVTSGHNEQFF. The CDR3 bases are TGTGCCAGCAGGGTGACTAGCGGACACAATGAGCAGTTCTTC.

This clone was counted only a few times. The chain employs TRBV19 and TRBJ1-5, with D tentatively TRBD1 (6 bases). The CDR3 is made up of 14 amino acids. With 6 bases removed from V and 2 bases from J, the gap between germline ends came to 11 bases. Germline CDR1 reads LNHDA; CDR2 reads SQIVND (reference sequence). CDR3 amino acids: CASRGGAGNQPQHF. CDR3 nucleotides: TGTGCCAGTAGAGGGGGTGCAGGCAATCAGCCCCAGCATTTT.

Note on this clone: The germline gene is not matched at one end of the junction; a read error may be the cause. The V and J genes are TRBV7-9 and TRBJ1-2, with unresolved D. This CDR3 is 13 amino acids long. Germline V gene sequence: CDR1 SEHNR, CDR2 FQNEAQ (reference sequence). The CDR3 here is CSSSSPWEDGYTF. In DNA, the CDR3 is TGTTCCAGCAGCTCCCCTTGGGAGGATGGCTACACCTTC.

Notes on this clone: Its ends do not fully match the called genes, so a read error is possible. J is TRBJ2-7 and V is TRBV7-9, with 9 bases aligning to TRBD1. The CDR3 extends over 15 amino acids. Germline CDR1 and CDR2: SEHNR and FQNEAQ (reference sequence). CDR3 region: CSSSLAGTGYEEQYF. The CDR3 coding sequence is TGTTCCAGCAGCTTAGCCGGGACAGGGTATGAGGAGCAGTACTTC.